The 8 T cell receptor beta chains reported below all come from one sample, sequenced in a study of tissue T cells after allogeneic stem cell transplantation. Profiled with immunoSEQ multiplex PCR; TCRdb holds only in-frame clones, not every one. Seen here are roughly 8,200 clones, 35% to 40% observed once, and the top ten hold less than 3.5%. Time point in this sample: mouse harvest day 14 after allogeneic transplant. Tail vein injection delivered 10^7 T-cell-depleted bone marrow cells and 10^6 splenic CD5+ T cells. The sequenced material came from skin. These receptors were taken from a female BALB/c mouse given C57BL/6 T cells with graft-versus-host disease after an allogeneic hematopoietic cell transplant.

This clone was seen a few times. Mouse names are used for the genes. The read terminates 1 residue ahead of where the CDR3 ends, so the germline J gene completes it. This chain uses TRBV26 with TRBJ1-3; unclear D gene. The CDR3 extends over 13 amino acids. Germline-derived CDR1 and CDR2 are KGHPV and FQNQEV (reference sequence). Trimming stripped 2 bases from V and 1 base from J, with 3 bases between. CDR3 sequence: CASSLMSGNTLYF. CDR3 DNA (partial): TGTGCCAGCAGTCTGATGTCTGGAAATACGCTCTAT.

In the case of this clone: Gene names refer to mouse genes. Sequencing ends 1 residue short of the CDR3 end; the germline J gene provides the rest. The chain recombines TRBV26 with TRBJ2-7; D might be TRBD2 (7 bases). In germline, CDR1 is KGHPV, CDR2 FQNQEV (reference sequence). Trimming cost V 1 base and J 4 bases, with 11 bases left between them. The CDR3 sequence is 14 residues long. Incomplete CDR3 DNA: TGTGCCAGCAGTCTGTGGGGGGCCAAATATGAACAGTAC. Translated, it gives CASSLWGAKYEQY. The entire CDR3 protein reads CASSLWGAKYEQYF.

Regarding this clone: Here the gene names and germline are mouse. The part of the CDR3 DNA that was read is TGCTCCAGCAGTCAACACTATGAACAGTAC. Translating it yields CSSSQHYEQY. The CDR3 in full is CSSSQHYEQYF. The V gene is TRBV23, the J gene TRBJ2-7; the listed D gene, TRBD1, was not tested against the DNA. The sequenced fragment ends 1 residue before the CDR3 boundary, so the rest is inferred from the germline J gene. The length of the CDR3 is 11 residues. The germline V gene encodes CDR1 KGHTA and CDR2 FQNQQP.

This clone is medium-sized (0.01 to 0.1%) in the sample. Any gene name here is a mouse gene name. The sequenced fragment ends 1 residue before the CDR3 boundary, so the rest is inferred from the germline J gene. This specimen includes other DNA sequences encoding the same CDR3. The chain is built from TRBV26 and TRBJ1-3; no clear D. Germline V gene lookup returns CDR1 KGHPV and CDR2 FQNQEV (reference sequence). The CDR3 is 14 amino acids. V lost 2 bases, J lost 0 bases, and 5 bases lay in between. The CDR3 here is CASSLGYSGNTLYF. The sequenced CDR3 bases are TGTGCCAGCAGTCTGGGATATTCTGGAAATACGCTCTAT.

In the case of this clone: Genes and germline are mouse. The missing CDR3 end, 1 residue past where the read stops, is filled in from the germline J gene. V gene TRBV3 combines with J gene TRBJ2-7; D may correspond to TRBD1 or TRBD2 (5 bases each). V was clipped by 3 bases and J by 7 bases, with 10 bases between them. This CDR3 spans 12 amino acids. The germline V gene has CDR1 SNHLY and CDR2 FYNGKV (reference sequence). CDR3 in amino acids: CASSFKGREQYF. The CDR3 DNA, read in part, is TGTGCCAGCAGCTTCAAGGGGCGAGAACAGTAC.

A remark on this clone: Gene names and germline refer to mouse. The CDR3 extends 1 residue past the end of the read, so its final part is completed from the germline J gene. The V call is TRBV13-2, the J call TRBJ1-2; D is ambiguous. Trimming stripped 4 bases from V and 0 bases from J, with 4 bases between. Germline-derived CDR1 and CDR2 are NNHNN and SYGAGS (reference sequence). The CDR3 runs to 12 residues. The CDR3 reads CASGHTNSDYTF. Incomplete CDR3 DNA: TGTGCCAGCGGTCACACAAACTCCGACTACACC.

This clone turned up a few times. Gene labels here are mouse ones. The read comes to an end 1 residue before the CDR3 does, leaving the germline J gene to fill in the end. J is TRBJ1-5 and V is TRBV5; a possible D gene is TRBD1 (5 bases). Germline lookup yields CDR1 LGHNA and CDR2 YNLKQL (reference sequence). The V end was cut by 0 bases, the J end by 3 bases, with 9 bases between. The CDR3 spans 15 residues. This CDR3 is CASSQDQGGNQAPLF. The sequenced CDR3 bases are TGTGCCAGCAGCCAAGATCAGGGCGGCAACCAGGCTCCGCTT.

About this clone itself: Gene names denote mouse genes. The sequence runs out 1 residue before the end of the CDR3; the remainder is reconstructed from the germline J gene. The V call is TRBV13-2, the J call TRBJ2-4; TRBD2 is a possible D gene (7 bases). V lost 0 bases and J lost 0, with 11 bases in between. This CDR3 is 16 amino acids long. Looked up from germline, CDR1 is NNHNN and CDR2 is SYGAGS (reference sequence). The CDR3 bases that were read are TGTGCCAGCGGTGATGGGGGGGCCGCCAGTCAAAACACCTTGTAC. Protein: CASGDGGAASQNTLY. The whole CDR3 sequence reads CASGDGGAASQNTLYF.